The next 8 T cell receptor beta chains were all read from a single sample in a study of T cells in Graves' hyperthyroidism and ophthalmopathy (dated 2019 in TCRdb). The receptor library was made with multiplex PCR. Sequenced on an Illumina HiSeq 2000. The TCR beta CDR3 regions were amplified from the RNA transcripts. For the first round of RT-PCR on the TCR CDR3, the HTBI primer set was used together with the Qiagen OneStep RT-PCR kit. The public sequencing data were trimmed at Q25 with fastp and processed into clonotypes with MiXCR by TCRdb, which kept only in-frame beta chains. Each record represents a unique CDR3 protein, reported with the most common genes and DNA among its rows. The sample yields over 500,000 distinct CDR3 sequences; about 15% were counted once. Together, the top ten hold about 16% of the sample. Material for sequencing was blood. These receptors all come from a woman aged 18 to 35 with Graves' ophthalmopathy.

This clonotype has a count of ten or more. DNA for the CDR3: TGTGCCAGCAGTTTATTACAGTCCTACGAGCAGTACTTC. The encoded protein is CASSLLQSYEQYF. This rearrangement joins TRBV28 to TRBJ2-7; D is unclear. This CDR3 comprises 13 residues. V lost 1 base and J 1 base, leaving 5 bases between the germline ends. Germline values: CDR1 MDHEN, CDR2 SYDVKM.

This clonotype was seen only a few times. The chain has TRBV6-1 and TRBJ2-4, with D possibly TRBD1 on 6 matching bases. The germline V gene encodes CDR1 MNHNS and CDR2 SASEGT. This CDR3 is built from 16 residues. Trimming removed 7 bases at V and 0 bases at J, with 16 bases between. The CDR3 region is CASTKPGVLAKNIQYF. Written as DNA, the CDR3 is TGTGCCAGCACCAAGCCAGGGGTCCTAGCCAAAAACATTCAGTACTTC.

In its sample, this clonotype was seen many times. The CDR3 is CAWSGGQGRHTGELFF. CDR3 nucleotides: TGTGCCTGGAGTGGAGGACAGGGTAGACACACCGGGGAGCTGTTTTTT. The V gene is TRBV30, the J gene TRBJ2-2; 8 nucleotides match TRBD1. J gave up 3 bases and V 1 base, and 7 bases lay outside the gene matches. Germline CDR1 is GTSNPN and CDR2 is SVGIG (reference sequence). There are 16 residues in the CDR3.

The chain is built from TRBV10-3 and TRBJ2-3, with a weak D call TRBD1 (5 bases). Looked up from germline, CDR1 is ENHRY and CDR2 is SYGVKD. The CDR3 is 13 residues long. Trimming took off 5 bases at V and 4 bases at J, with 10 bases between the two ends. DNA for the CDR3: TGTGCCATCAGTCAGGGCGAGGCAGATACGCAGTATTTT. Protein product: CAISQGEADTQYF.

CDR3 nucleotides: TGTGCCAGCAGTTTAGGAGGCGGGTTAAATGAGCATGGCTACACCTTC. It translates to CASSLGGGLNEHGYTF. The chain is built from TRBV27 and TRBJ1-2, with D unclear. The V end was cut by 2 bases, the J end by 6 bases, with 19 bases between. There are 16 residues in the CDR3. CDR1 and CDR2 from the germline V gene are MNHEY and SMNVEV (reference sequence).

Many counts were recorded for this clonotype. The chain links TRBV5-6 to TRBJ2-3; TRBD1 is a possible D gene (5 bases). The CDR3 is made up of 15 amino acids. Germline V gene lookup returns CDR1 SGHDT and CDR2 YYEEEE. The ends were cut back, 1 base at V and 4 bases at J, with 13 bases in the middle. CDR3 amino acids: CASSLPQLGADTQYF. DNA of the CDR3: TGTGCCAGCAGCTTGCCTCAGCTAGGGGCAGATACGCAGTATTTT.

This clonotype showed up just a few times. The J gene is TRBJ1-2, the V gene TRBV9; possible D gene TRBD1, 5 bases. V was shortened by 2 bases and J by 10 bases, with 18 bases between the two germline ends. The CDR3 spans 14 residues. Germline V gene lookup returns CDR1 SGDLS and CDR2 YYNGEE. CDR3 residues: CASSVGQGGSFYTF. CDR3 DNA: TGTGCCAGCAGCGTCGGGCAGGGAGGGAGCTTCTACACCTTC.

In this sample, this clonotype turned up many times. The rearrangement links TRBV7-8 to TRBJ2-5, with 7 bases that match TRBD1. Germline lookup yields CDR1 SGHVS and CDR2 FQNEAQ. V lost 4 bases to trimming and J lost 3 bases; unmatched junction nucleotides: 2. This CDR3 is built from 13 residues. CDR3 nucleotide sequence: TGTGCCAGCAGCTGGGGACAGAAAGAGACCCAGTACTTC. It yields the protein CASSWGQKETQYF.